The 26 T cell receptor beta chains listed next were all sequenced from one sample in a study of OX40 agonist ivuxolimab in advanced cancers. The library relied on the immunoSEQ multiplex PCR assay. As stored in TCRdb, this immuneACCESS dataset retains in-frame rearrangements with V and J assigned. A fraction of the clones does not appear; measured against another copy, unresolved V genes explain less than half of the discrepancy, and the remainder lacks a known reason. Within this sample are about 52,000 clones, with approximately 88% of them counted one time only. Of the sample, around an eighth falls within the top ten clones. The sequencing here drew on CD4+ or CD8+ T cells sorted from blood, taken in a trial of the OX40 agonist ivuxolimab. The receptors shown here come from an adult with an advanced solid tumor such as melanoma, head and neck, liver or kidney cancer.

This sequence joins TRBV10-3 and TRBJ1-4; 9 bases fit TRBD1. The germline gives CDR1 ENHRY, CDR2 SYGVKD. The V segment lost 9 bases and the J segment 8 bases; nucleotides outside the gene matches: 10. The CDR3 spans 14 residues. CDR3 in DNA: TGTGCCATAAGAGAAACAGGGGGCAGGGAAAAACTGTTTTTT. Protein product: CAIRETGGREKLFF.

J is TRBJ1-2 and V is TRBV5-1, with D maybe TRBD1 (5 bases). V dropped 4 bases and J dropped 7 bases, with 11 bases sitting between them. Germline V gene lookup returns CDR1 SGHRS and CDR2 YFSETQ. The length of the CDR3 is 12 residues. The CDR3 sequence: CASSPQGSGYTF. Here the CDR3 DNA reads TGCGCCAGCAGCCCTCAGGGATCTGGCTACACCTTC. Full variable domain (missing parts from reference TRBV5-1 and TRBJ1-2): KAGVTQTPRYLIKTRGQQVTLSCSPISGHRSVSWYQQTPGQGLQFLFEYFSETQRNKGNFPGRFSGRQFSNSRSEMNVSTLELGDSALYLCASSPQGSGYTFGSGTRLTVV.

This clone was seen a handful of times. The gene calls are TRBV5-4 and TRBJ1-1; D possibly corresponds to TRBD1 (5 bases). Deletions cut 5 bases from V and 1 base from J, with 9 bases between. Looked up from germline, CDR1 is SGHNT and CDR2 is YYREEE (reference sequence). This CDR3 comprises 13 residues. CDR3 coding DNA: TGTGCCAGCAGGGTTGACAGGAACACTGAAGCTTTCTTT. This sequence encodes CASRVDRNTEAFF.

The V and J genes are TRBV5-5 and TRBJ1-1; D may be TRBD1 (5 bases). Trimming cost V 4 bases and J 1 base, with 14 bases left between them. CDR1 SGHKS and CDR2 YYEKEE come from the germline V gene (reference sequence). CDR3 length: 15 amino acids. CDR3 nucleotides: TGTGCCAGCAGCACTCTTGGGGGTGGGAACACTGAAGCTTTCTTT. It specifies CASSTLGGGNTEAFF.

This sequence joins TRBV2 and TRBJ1-5; 8 nucleotides align to TRBD1. The CDR3 covers 16 residues. The germline CDR1 and CDR2 sequences are SNHLY and FYNNEI. Losses at the gene ends were 7 bases for V and 6 bases for J; bases not matched to a gene: 14. CDR3 DNA: TGTGCCAGCAACGGCGCGGCAGGGGGCCCCGGTCAGCCCCAGCATTTT. Its translation: CASNGAAGGPGQPQHF.

This clone was picked up a small number of times. The V call is TRBV4-1, the J call TRBJ2-3; D not certain. The V end was cut by 4 bases, the J end by 9 bases, with 14 bases between. The CDR3 spans 13 residues. Germline V gene sequence: CDR1 MGHRA, CDR2 YSYEKL. CDR3 DNA sequence: TGCGCCAGCAGCCGGCTGGCCGCGGAGACGCAGTATTTT. It translates to CASSRLAAETQYF.

V gene TRBV5-6 combines with J gene TRBJ2-7; D is possibly TRBD1 or TRBD2 (6 bases each). V shed 2 bases and J shed 5 bases, with 14 bases lying between them. The CDR3 runs 14 residues. Germline V gives CDR1 SGHDT, CDR2 YYEEEE. CDR3 DNA sequence: TGTGCCAGCAGCTTATGGGGGGCGCTCCACGAGCAGTACTTC. Translating gives CASSLWGALHEQYF.

This clone turned up a few times. The CDR3 spells CASKDRGRHNEQFF. In DNA form, the CDR3 reads TGTGCCAGCAAGGACAGGGGACGCCACAATGAGCAGTTCTTC. The chain is built from TRBV2 and TRBJ2-1; 9 nucleotides match TRBD1. CDR1 and CDR2 (germline): SNHLY, FYNNEI. V was clipped by 7 bases and J by 5 bases; unmatched bases: 6. The CDR3 is 14 residues long.

V usage is TRBV28 and J usage is TRBJ1-5; tentative D call: TRBD1 (5 bases). V was shortened by 2 bases and J by 6 bases, with 11 bases between the two germline ends. From germline, CDR1 is MDHEN and CDR2 SYDVKM. This CDR3 contains 14 residues. The chain's CDR3 is CASSLTGGIQPQHF. CDR3 DNA: TGTGCCAGCAGTTTAACTGGGGGGATTCAGCCCCAGCATTTT.

V is TRBV2 and J is TRBJ2-3, with D unclear. The CDR3 loop spans 15 amino acids. Germline V gene lookup returns CDR1 SNHLY and CDR2 FYNNEI. Between the trimmed V and J ends, which lost 2 bases and 0 bases, there was a span of 9 bases. The CDR3 is CASSENLISTDTQYF. The CDR3 DNA reads as TGTGCCAGCAGTGAAAACCTTATAAGCACAGATACGCAGTATTTT.

The chain combines TRBV18 with TRBJ1-5; the D gene is possibly TRBD1 (6 bases). V gave up 6 bases and J gave up 6 bases, with 18 bases separating them. The germline CDR1 and CDR2 sequences are KGHSH and LQKENI. This CDR3 has 15 amino acids. CDR3: CASSLRQEGSQPQHF. The CDR3 region has the DNA TGTGCCAGCTCCCTGAGACAGGAGGGGAGTCAGCCCCAGCATTTT. Full variable domain (rest looked up from reference TRBV18 and TRBJ1-5): NAGVMQNPRHLVRRRGQEARLRCSPMKGHSHVYWYRQLPEEGLKFMVYLQKENIIDESGMPKERFSAEFPKEGPSILRIQQVVRGDSAAYFCASSLRQEGSQPQHFGDGTRLSIL.

The chain combines TRBV7-9 with TRBJ1-6; D ambiguous. Germline CDR1 is SEHNR and CDR2 is FQNEAQ (reference sequence). The CDR3 spans 13 residues. Trimming took 2 bases from V and 8 from J, leaving 7 bases between them. The CDR3 reads CASSLNSDSPLHF. CDR3 bases: TGTGCCAGCAGCTTAAATTCGGATTCACCCCTCCACTTT.

The rearrangement links TRBV4-1 to TRBJ2-3; TRBD1 matches 8 bases. V lost 4 bases and J lost 4; bases outside the gene matches: 25. CDR3 length: 21 amino acids. The germline V gene encodes CDR1 MGHRA and CDR2 YSYEKL. In DNA form, the CDR3 reads TGCGCCAGCAGCCCCTTGGGACTGCCAACAACGACAGGGGTGGACGCAGATACGCAGTATTTT. Its protein is CASSPLGLPTTTGVDADTQYF.

The chain employs TRBV18 and TRBJ1-2; D remains unclear. Trimming cost V 0 bases and J 3 bases, with 8 bases left between them. The CDR3 is 14 amino acids. Germline V gene sequence: CDR1 KGHSH, CDR2 LQKENI. The DNA of the CDR3 is TGTGCCAGCTCACCACCGACACGGGACTATGGCTACACCTTC. The encoded protein is CASSPPTRDYGYTF.

V gene TRBV2 combines with J gene TRBJ2-5; 10 nucleotides agree with TRBD2. The germline gives CDR1 SNHLY, CDR2 FYNNEI. The J segment lost 1 base and the V segment lost 0 bases, leaving 11 bases of the junction unmatched. The CDR3 covers 19 residues. The CDR3 DNA sequence: TGTGCCAGCAGTGAAGCGGAGTATGCTAGCGGGAGACTCCAAGAGACCCAGTACTTC. Translation gives CASSEAEYASGRLQETQYF.

There are a few counts of this clone. This chain's CDR3 is CASSLRPLNTGELFF. CDR3 sequence (DNA): TGTGCCAGCAGTTTGCGGCCTCTGAACACCGGGGAGCTGTTTTTT. The rearrangement links TRBV27 to TRBJ2-2; the D is unclear. The germline V and J ends were trimmed by 3 bases and 1 base, with 9 bases remaining between them. CDR1 and CDR2 from the germline V gene are MNHEY and SMNVEV (reference sequence). The CDR3 consists of 15 residues.

The rearrangement uses TRBV4-1 and TRBJ2-1, with D hard to call. V was trimmed by 3 bases and J by 10 bases, leaving 10 bases between them. The CDR3 covers 12 residues. Germline V lookup: CDR1 MGHRA, CDR2 YSYEKL. CDR3 sequence reads: CASSQSGVEQFF. As DNA, the CDR3 is TGCGCCAGCAGCCAGTCTGGGGTCGAGCAGTTCTTC.

This clone was recorded once. The J gene is TRBJ1-1, the V gene TRBV10-2; D not certain. V lost 0 bases, J lost 10 bases, and 12 bases lay in between. There are 13 residues in the CDR3. In germline, CDR1 is WSHSY, CDR2 SAAADI. This chain's CDR3 is CASSESRPIIAFF. CDR3 sequence (DNA): TGCGCCAGCAGTGAGTCGAGGCCGATTATAGCTTTCTTT.

CDR3 nucleotide sequence: TGTGCCAGCAGCGTAGACGTACACGACCCCATGAACACTGAAGCTTTCTTT. Translated, it gives CASSVDVHDPMNTEAFF. The V call is TRBV9, the J call TRBJ1-1; no firm D call. Deletions cut 0 bases from V and 0 bases from J, with 15 bases between. CDR3 length: 17 amino acids. Germline CDR1 SGDLS, CDR2 YYNGEE.

The V call is TRBV5-1, the J call TRBJ1-2; TRBD1 matches 9 bases. With V trimmed by 4 bases and J by 8 bases, 12 bases remained unmatched. This CDR3 has 15 amino acids. Germline CDR1 SGHRS, CDR2 YFSETQ. For the CDR3, the DNA is TGCGCCAGCAGCCCGGGGACAGGGCCCTTGGAGGGCTACACCTTC. It specifies CASSPGTGPLEGYTF.

This sequence joins TRBV27 and TRBJ1-1, with D perhaps matching TRBD1 (5 bases). CDR1 MNHEY and CDR2 SMNVEV come from the germline V gene (reference sequence). The CDR3 has 13 amino acids. Trimming took 6 bases from V and 4 from J, leaving 12 bases between them. The CDR3 coding sequence is TGTGCCAGCAGCCACGGGACGGCCACTGAAGCTTTCTTT. It codes for CASSHGTATEAFF.

The V gene is TRBV19, the J gene TRBJ1-1; a possible D gene is TRBD1 (5 bases). The CDR3 runs to 13 residues. V was pared by 3 bases and J by 6 bases, with 11 bases between. Germline CDR1 reads LNHDA; CDR2 reads SQIVND (reference sequence). The chain's CDR3 is CASSIRRDSEAFF. In nucleotides, the CDR3 is TGTGCCAGTAGTATTCGCAGGGATTCTGAAGCTTTCTTT.

To note about this clone: This same CDR3 is encoded by further DNA sequences in the sample. J is TRBJ1-2 and V is TRBV2; TRBD1 might be the D (5 bases). Germline CDR1 is SNHLY and CDR2 is FYNNEI. Trimming cost V 4 bases and J 2 bases, with 11 bases left between them. This CDR3 is built from 14 residues. CDR3 residues: CASSVGVGNYGYTF. The CDR3 nucleotides are TGTGCCAGCAGTGTAGGGGTTGGCAACTATGGCTACACCTTC.

The chain carries TRBV7-3 and TRBJ2-1, with a tentative D call TRBD2 (5 bases). This CDR3 region has 15 residues. The germline CDR1 and CDR2 sequences are SGHTA and FQGTGA. V was trimmed by 5 bases and J by 0 bases, leaving 11 bases between them. DNA for the CDR3: TGTGCCAGCAGCAACCGCCGGGACTCCTACAATGAGCAGTTCTTC. It yields the protein CASSNRRDSYNEQFF.

This chain links TRBV11-3 with TRBJ2-2; 8 nucleotides line up with TRBD1. After removal of 4 bases from V and 7 bases from J, the junction contained 8 bases not matched to a gene. From germline, CDR1 is SGHNT and CDR2 YENEEA. The CDR3 totals 15 residues. CDR3 bases: TGTGCCAGCAGCTCCTTAGGACAGGGTGGCGGGGAGCTGTTTTTT. This gives the protein CASSSLGQGGGELFF.

The chain has TRBV27 and TRBJ2-5; possibly TRBD1 for D (8 bases). The end of the DNA is better explained by TRBJ2-7, so the J call may be wrong. Germline V gives CDR1 MNHEY, CDR2 SMNVEV (reference sequence). This CDR3 has 15 residues. CDR3 bases: TGTGCCAGCAGGAGAAAGTCACAGGGGGGGTACGAGCAGTACTTC. As protein: CASRRKSQGGYEQYF.